The following is a T cell receptor beta chain sequence with its context. The antigen it binds to is not known. Base qualities are missing; no much larger clone stands one base away. Library creation used the immunoSEQ multiplex PCR assay. This immuneACCESS table, as held by TCRdb, lists in-frame sequences with V and J called but not all clones. Of the missing ones, under half trace to an unresolved V gene in checked studies; the others have no known cause. This sample comprises over 150,000 clones, 96% of them detected only once. The top ten hold approximately 0.97% of the sample. Taken from the germline V gene (reference sequence), the CDR1 and CDR2 loops are LNHDA and SQIVND. The germline V and J ends show losses of 0 bases and 3 bases respectively, and no gene match explains 4 bases of the junction. CDR3 length: 16 amino acids, cysteine to phenylalanine. Only CDR3 DNA remains: 48 bases, in frame from the first base.

This entry is derived from a study of control samples from healthy donors and cancer patients (TCRdb year 2020). In this chain, TRBV19 is recombined with TRBJ2-1, with 8 middle bases fitting TRBD1. Specimen: blood. The source of this sequence is a woman aged 25 to 39 in good health. CDR3 reads: CASSIEPGGYYNEQFF. The DNA sequence is as follows: TGTGCCAGTAGTATAGAACCAGGGGGCTACTACAATGAGCAGTTCTTC.